This TCR beta chain was retrieved from a study of blood T cell repertoires in COVID-19. Study-wide background: The origin of the acute and convalescent COVID-19 samples was the United States, Italy and Spain.

This clone was observed a handful of times. Per the study methods: How many nucleated cells were present was estimated from reference gene primer amplification. Measured with immunoSEQ multiplex PCR; TCRdb has only the in-frame clones, and not every one. From that table come the V and J calls and clone size; the DNA was used to work out D and trimming. The data hold 100,000 to 150,000 clones, with 85% observed a single time. V lost 1 base to trimming and J lost 5 bases, with 15 bases between them. CDR1 is MGHRA and CDR2 is YSYEKL in the germline V gene. The CDR3 is 16 amino acids. The gene calls are TRBV4-1 and TRBJ1-3; the D is unclear. Sequences were obtained from peripheral blood. This TCR was sampled from a man older than 75 with active or convalescent COVID-19. CDR3 sequence (DNA): TGCGCCAGCAGCCAAGTCCCGGCGGGAGAACGAAACACCATATATTTT. Its protein product is CASSQVPAGERNTIYF.